Below are 24 T cell receptor beta chains sequenced from a single sample in a study of blood T cells in healthy people across ages. Primed by a sample-barcoded 5' primer and a J-beta primer mix, a second PCR proceeded for 7 to 11 cycles. Via MiXCR, TCRdb re-called the 5' RACE reads, giving one row per CDR3 protein. The table records over 1,300,000 distinct CDR3 sequences, almost 60% of them present only once. Sequencing used blood. The source of these receptors is a young man in good health.

The J gene is TRBJ2-2, the V gene TRBV12-3 or TRBV12-4; the D is unclear. The CDR3 has 13 amino acids. The ends were cut back, 7 bases at V and 2 bases at J, with 8 bases in the middle. CDR3 protein: CASTERNTGELFF. In DNA, the CDR3 is TGTGCCAGCACGGAGCGAAACACCGGGGAGCTGTTTTTT.

The chain joins TRBV19 to TRBJ1-4; D unresolved. The germline CDR1 and CDR2 sequences are LNHDA and SQIVND (reference sequence). There are 15 residues in the CDR3. The V gene lost 7 bases and the J gene lost 1 base, with 13 bases spanning the gap. The CDR3, as DNA: TGTGCCAGTATGAGGTTTGGAGGAACTAATGAAAAACTGTTTTTT. Its protein is CASMRFGGTNEKLFF.

The genes are TRBV20-1 and TRBJ2-1, with D tentatively TRBD2 (5 bases). The V and J ends lost 3 bases and 3 bases respectively, with 18 bases between them. The CDR3 spans 16 residues. The germline V gene encodes CDR1 DFQATT and CDR2 SNEGSKA (reference sequence). The chain's CDR3 is CSASHDQRTYYNEQFF. CDR3 in DNA: TGCAGTGCTAGTCACGACCAACGGACTTACTACAATGAGCAGTTCTTC.

The chain recombines TRBV4-1 with TRBJ2-3, with 9 bases lining up with TRBD2. CDR3 size: 17 residues. J gave up 4 bases and V 0 bases, and 8 bases lay outside the gene matches. CDR1 is MGHRA, CDR2 YSYEKL, per germline. This CDR3 is CASSQDGGRAGSDTQYF. The CDR3 DNA follows: TGCGCCAGCAGCCAAGATGGCGGGAGGGCCGGTTCAGATACGCAGTATTTT.

The rearrangement uses TRBV28 and TRBJ1-2; unclear D gene. V was pared by 10 bases and J by 1 base, with 10 bases between. CDR1 and CDR2 (germline): MDHEN, SYDVKM. The CDR3 consists of 12 residues. The CDR3 DNA reads as TGTGCCACTTCAGAGATTAACTATGGCTACACCTTC. It encodes CATSEINYGYTF.

The chain has TRBV7-8 and TRBJ2-3, with 8 bases fitting TRBD2. The CDR3 is 16 residues long. CDR1 SGHVS and CDR2 FQNEAQ come from the germline V gene. V lost 4 bases, J lost 2 bases, and 8 bases stayed unmatched. CDR3 DNA sequence: TGTGCCAGCAGCTACCGCGGGAGGCACACCACAGATACGCAGTATTTT. Translating gives CASSYRGRHTTDTQYF.

This clonotype showed up just a few times. The J gene is TRBJ1-1, the V gene TRBV20-1; D ambiguous. The V end was cut by 7 bases, the J end by 6 bases, with 12 bases between. Germline V CDR1 and CDR2: DFQATT, SNEGSKA (reference sequence). The CDR3 extends over 11 amino acids. In DNA form, the CDR3 reads TGCAGTGGCAGAAAGTTCGCTGAAGCTTTCTTT. It specifies CSGRKFAEAFF.

This chain uses TRBV4-1 with TRBJ1-5; tentatively, D is TRBD1 (5 bases). This CDR3 is 16 amino acids long. Germline values: CDR1 MGHRA, CDR2 YSYEKL. Trimming shortened V by 2 bases and J by 1 base, and 12 bases separated the two germline ends. CDR3 in DNA: TGCGCCAGCAGCCAAATGGGACCAAACAGCAATCAGCCCCAGCATTTT. Encoded protein: CASSQMGPNSNQPQHF.

With respect to this clonotype: A read error may produce the germline difference seen at one junction end. V usage is TRBV28 and J usage is TRBJ2-3; D ambiguous. The CDR3 is 14 amino acids. Germline V gene sequence: CDR1 MDHEN, CDR2 SYDVKM. CDR3 protein: CASSFSGDADAQYF. In nucleotides, the CDR3 is TGTGCCAGCAGTTTTTCAGGAGACGCAGATGCGCAGTATTTT.

The J gene is TRBJ2-5, the V gene TRBV2, with D unclear. Germline V gives CDR1 SNHLY, CDR2 FYNNEI. V lost 10 bases, J lost 5 bases, and 8 bases lay in between. The CDR3 covers 10 residues. The CDR3 sequence: CAIGAETQYF. CDR3 in DNA: TGTGCCATAGGCGCGGAGACCCAGTACTTC.

The chain combines TRBV6-2 or TRBV6-3 with TRBJ2-1; 10 bases are a match to TRBD2. CDR3 length equals 18 residues. The germline V gene has CDR1 MNHEY and CDR2 SVGEGT. V gave up 8 bases and J gave up 3 bases; unmatched junction bases: 16. The CDR3, as DNA: TGTGCCAGCTCCGTCCGGACTAGCGGACCCCGGCGCTACAATGAGCAGTTCTTC. It is translated as CASSVRTSGPRRYNEQFF.

V is TRBV10-3 and J is TRBJ2-3, with 9 bases fitting TRBD1. The CDR3 runs 18 residues. Germline CDR1 reads ENHRY; CDR2 reads SYGVKD. The ends lost 4 bases at V and 2 bases at J; junction bases unmatched: 13. CDR3 nucleotides: TGTGCCATCAGTGCCACGGGACAGGGTAGAGGGGACACAGATACGCAGTATTTT. It yields the protein CAISATGQGRGDTDTQYF.

This clonotype was detected once. One end of the junction varies from germline; a read error may be responsible. The chain employs TRBV28 and TRBJ1-2; 9 nucleotides align to TRBD1. Per the germline V gene, CDR1 is MDHEN and CDR2 is SYDVKM. The CDR3 runs to 17 residues. The CDR3 protein is CAGSLGGGGQGNYGYTF. DNA for the CDR3: TGTGCCGGCAGTCTTGGGGGTGGGGGACAGGGCAACTATGGCTACACCTTC.

The chain uses TRBV11-2 and TRBJ1-2; possible D gene TRBD1, 6 bases. Germline V gene sequence: CDR1 SGHAT, CDR2 FQNNGV. V lost 4 bases and J lost 4, with 16 bases in between. CDR3 length equals 15 residues. The CDR3 here is CASSSIRKDSYGYTF. The CDR3 nucleotides read TGTGCCAGCAGCTCGATTCGAAAGGACAGCTATGGCTACACCTTC.

This clonotype showed up just a few times. The chain links TRBV28 to TRBJ2-5, with TRBD1 matching 7 bases. The last part of the DNA fits TRBJ2-7 better; the J call may be wrong. The CDR3 consists of 13 residues. The germline CDR1 and CDR2 sequences are MDHEN and SYDVKM. The CDR3 sequence: CASKRGLPYEQYF. CDR3 in DNA: TGTGCCAGCAAGAGGGGGCTTCCCTACGAGCAGTACTTC.

This clonotype has just one count. V is TRBV5-1 and J is TRBJ2-1; 10 bases align to TRBD2. The length of the CDR3 is 18 residues. From germline, CDR1 is SGHRS and CDR2 YFSETQ. V dropped 2 bases and J dropped 4; count of bases not matched to a gene: 12. In nucleotides, the CDR3 is TGCGCCAGCAGCTTTGGGCTAGCGGGGGCCAGGAATTACAATGAGCAGTTCTTC. It yields the protein CASSFGLAGARNYNEQFF.

The chain combines TRBV27 with TRBJ2-5; 9 bases are a match to TRBD2. The end of the DNA aligns better with TRBJ2-7, so the J call may be wrong. Germline values: CDR1 MNHEY, CDR2 SMNVEV (reference sequence). The CDR3 is 13 residues long. The CDR3 loop is CASRRTSVYEQYF. The CDR3 nucleotides read TGTGCCAGCAGGCGGACTAGCGTCTACGAGCAGTACTTC.

This chain links TRBV12-3 or TRBV12-4 with TRBJ2-3; no clear D. Trimming shortened V by 5 bases and J by 2 bases, and 14 bases separated the two germline ends. The CDR3 consists of 15 residues. The CDR3 DNA is TGTGCCAGCAGTGTTGACACTGGATCCACAGATACGCAGTATTTT. Protein: CASSVDTGSTDTQYF.

The rearrangement uses TRBV6-6 and TRBJ2-5, with D maybe TRBD2 (5 bases). The V and J ends lost 2 bases and 13 bases respectively, with 8 bases between them. The CDR3 length is 10 residues. Germline V lookup: CDR1 MNHNY, CDR2 SVGAGI (reference sequence). In DNA form, the CDR3 reads TGTGCCAGCAGTTACGAGCGGCCGTACTTC. Amino acids: CASSYERPYF.

J is TRBJ1-2 and V is TRBV3-1; a possible D gene is TRBD1 (5 bases). Germline V gives CDR1 LGHDT, CDR2 YNNKEL (reference sequence). V was trimmed by 6 bases and J by 3 bases, leaving 14 bases between them. CDR3 length: 14 amino acids. The CDR3 nucleotides read TGTGCCAGCAGAGGTTTTGCGGGGGACTATGGCTACACCTTC. Protein product: CASRGFAGDYGYTF. Variable domain in full (rest from reference TRBV3-1 and TRBJ1-2): DTAVSQTPKYLVTQMGNDKSIKCEQNLGHDTMYWYKQDSKKFLKIMFSYNNKELIINETVPNRFSPKSPDKAHLNLHINSLELGDSAVYFCASRGFAGDYGYTFGSGTRLTVV.

This clonotype was seen only a few times. This sequence joins TRBV27 and TRBJ2-7, with D hard to call. Trimming pared 2 bases from V and 5 bases from J, leaving 13 bases between. The germline V gene has CDR1 MNHEY and CDR2 SMNVEV (reference sequence). The CDR3 has 14 amino acids. The DNA of the CDR3 is TGTGCCAGCAGTTTACGGAACCTTAACCACGAGCAGTACTTC. Translating it yields CASSLRNLNHEQYF.

The genes are TRBV6-5 and TRBJ2-7; TRBD2 matches 10 bases. CDR1 and CDR2 (germline): MNHEY, SVGAGI. This CDR3 comprises 17 residues. V was pared by 4 bases and J by 1 base, with 10 bases of the junction left unmatched. The DNA for the CDR3 is TGTGCCAGCAGTTTCCTTTCAGGACTAGCGGATTCCTACGAGCAGTACTTC. It codes for CASSFLSGLADSYEQYF.

The CDR3 DNA follows: TGCAGCCCCGGGACAGGGACGTTCAACGAGCAGTACTTC. This sequence encodes CSPGTGTFNEQYF. The chain carries TRBV29-1 and TRBJ2-7; the match to TRBD1 covers 9 bases. The V segment lost 8 bases and the J segment 5 bases; nucleotides outside the gene matches: 10. Germline V gene lookup returns CDR1 SQVTM and CDR2 ANQGSEA. This CDR3 comprises 13 residues.

As to this clonotype: The germline gene is not matched at one end of the junction; a read error may be the cause. The J gene is TRBJ2-7, the V gene TRBV4-1; possible D gene TRBD1, 5 bases. The CDR3 sequence is 17 residues long. Germline CDR1 is MGHRA and CDR2 is YSYEKL. Written as DNA, the CDR3 is TGCACCAGCAGCCAAGAAGGTCTAGGGGAAGTCTCCTACGAGCAGTACTTC. This translates into CTSSQEGLGEVSYEQYF.